Listed below are T cell receptor beta chains from one sample, sequenced in a study of T cell repertoires in cytomegalovirus infection. Antigens of these TCRs are unknown. Each CDR3 protein gets one entry after TCRdb re-called the reads with MiXCR. The table shows 300,000 or so distinct CDR3 sequences, with approximately 25% occurring only once. The specimen comprised cultured PBMCs, sampled from culture after CMV antigen stimulation. The receptors were gathered from a human donor in good health (CMV status not recorded). Some clones in this sample may be carry-over from other donors' samples. Each CDR3 is given with its conserved first and last residue. Fields, in order: clone size, D gene, J gene, V gene, CDR3 DNA, CDR3 protein. D genes are given only for firm matches. Size is omitted from some rows. Given values are once, few, many or a class for expanded clones.

many	.	TRBJ2-3	TRBV6-1	TGTGCCAGCAGTGAAACCCCGTGGGGAGCTACGCAGTATTTT	CASSETPWGATQYF
many	.	TRBJ1-6	TRBV7-8	TGTGCCAGCAGCTTAGTTGGGGGACGGGATTCACCCCTCCACTTT	CASSLVGGRDSPLHF
.	TRBD2	TRBJ2-7	TRBV5-1	TGCGCCAGCAGCTCCGGGACTAGCGGGCGTAACTACGAGCAGTACTTC	CASSSGTSGRNYEQYF
many	.	TRBJ2-7	TRBV7-6	TGTGCCAGCAGCTTAGGCCAGAACCGGGACTTAAACTACGAGCAGTACTTC	CASSLGQNRDLNYEQYF
.	.	TRBJ1-2	TRBV5-4	TGTGCCAGCAGCAACGGGGGGCAGAACTATGGCTACACCTTC	CASSNGGQNYGYTF
few	.	TRBJ2-5	TRBV4-1	TGCGCCAGCAGCCAAGATTCAGCGGGCCAAGAGACCCAGTACTTC	CASSQDSAGQETQYF
many	.	TRBJ1-5	TRBV7-8	TGTGCCAGCAGCTTAGACCGACAGTTCCGACAGCCCCAGCATTTT	CASSLDRQFRQPQHF
.	.	TRBJ1-1	TRBV7-2	TGTGCCAGCAGCTTATTCGTAGGGGCGGCCACTGAAGCTTTCTTT	CASSLFVGAATEAFF
.	.	TRBJ2-3	TRBV7-2	TGTGCCAGCAGCTTAGAGTCGGGTTGGAGCACAGATACGCAGTATTTT	CASSLESGWSTDTQYF
few	.	TRBJ1-1	TRBV5-4	TGTGCCAGCAGCTTGGTCGGGGGATTGAACACTGAAGCTTTCTTT	CASSLVGGLNTEAFF
.	TRBD2	TRBJ2-3	TRBV7-2	TGTGCCAGCAGCCCGCTAGCGGAGAGAACAGATACGCAGTATTTT	CASSPLAERTDTQYF
.	.	TRBJ2-5	TRBV12-3/TRBV12-4	TGTGCCAGCACCCCTTACGGGGGAGGCCAAGAGACCCAGTACTTC	CASTPYGGGQETQYF
.	.	TRBJ1-5	TRBV19	TGTGCCAGTAGTATAGATTGGGGGTACCAGCCCCAGCATTTT	CASSIDWGYQPQHF
many	TRBD2	TRBJ2-7	TRBV7-9	TGTGCCAGCAGGCCTTTAGCGGGAGCCTCCGAGCAGTACTTC	CASRPLAGASEQYF
.	.	TRBJ1-2	TRBV20-1	TGCAGTGCGTGGGACGTTGGCTATGGCTACACCTTC	CSAWDVGYGYTF
many	.	TRBJ1-5	TRBV7-8	TGTGCCAGCAGCTTAGCGTCCAATCAGGAGGGGTTGGGCAATCAGCCCCAGCATTTT	CASSLASNQEGLGNQPQHF
few	.	TRBJ1-5	TRBV12-3/TRBV12-4	TGTGCCAGCAGAGCTAGCAATCAGCCCCAGCATTTT	CASRASNQPQHF
.	.	TRBJ1-1	TRBV5-5	TGTGCCAGCAAATATTCCAGGGACACTGAAGCTTTCTTT	CASKYSRDTEAFF
.	TRBD2	TRBJ2-5	TRBV9	TGTGCCAGCAGCTTCGGGGGGGGGATTCAAGAGACCCAGTACTTC	CASSFGGGIQETQYF
many	.	TRBJ1-4	TRBV7-2	TGTGCCAGCAGCCTCTTGACAGGCCTTAATGAAAAACTGTTTTTT	CASSLLTGLNEKLFF
few	.	TRBJ1-2	TRBV27	TGTGCCAGCAGGGACTTGACAGTTAATGGCTACACCTTC	CASRDLTVNGYTF
few	.	TRBJ1-2	TRBV4-2	TGTGCCAGCAGCCAAGGGGGGGCAGCTAACTATGGCTACACCTTC	CASSQGGAANYGYTF